These 31 T cell receptor beta chains share one sample of origin, sequenced in a study of T cell responses to AZD1222 COVID-19 vaccine. Only in-frame clones appear in the TCRdb table, and some are missing; sequencing was by immunoSEQ multiplex PCR. The table lists about 180,000 clones, more than 75% of them singletons. The input for sequencing was peripheral blood, taken 28 days after the second AZD1222 dose. These receptors all come from an adult who received the AZD1222 COVID-19 vaccine.

The chain employs TRBV15 and TRBJ2-5, with D possibly being TRBD2 (6 bases). Germline CDR1 reads LNHNV; CDR2 reads YYDKDF (reference sequence). Trimming took off 3 bases at V and 4 bases at J, with 9 bases between the two ends. CDR3 size: 13 residues. CDR3 protein: CATSSGAGETQYF. CDR3 coding DNA: TGTGCCACCAGCAGCGGAGCGGGAGAGACCCAGTACTTC.

This chain links TRBV28 with TRBJ1-1, with D tentatively TRBD1 (5 bases). Between the trimmed V and J ends, which lost 3 bases and 11 bases, there was a span of 16 bases. CDR1 MDHEN and CDR2 SYDVKM come from the germline V gene. The CDR3 contains 13 residues. CDR3: CASSLYEGLGAFF. DNA of the CDR3: TGTGCCAGCAGTTTGTACGAGGGACTGGGGGCTTTCTTT.

The rearrangement joins TRBV11-2 to TRBJ2-7; D perhaps matches TRBD2 (5 bases). V lost 1 base and J 4 bases, leaving 11 bases between the germline ends. There are 14 residues in the CDR3. Germline V gives CDR1 SGHAT, CDR2 FQNNGV. The CDR3 region is CASSLVRGGYEQYF. CDR3 nucleotide sequence: TGTGCCAGCAGCTTAGTACGCGGAGGTTACGAGCAGTACTTC. The full variable domain, completed using reference TRBV11-2 and TRBJ2-7, is EAGVAQSPRYKIIEKRQSVAFWCNPISGHATLYWYQQILGQGPKLLIQFQNNGVVDDSQLPKDRFSAERLKGVDSTLKIQPAKLEDSAVYLCASSLVRGGYEQYFGPGTRLTVT.

V usage is TRBV7-2 and J usage is TRBJ1-2, with TRBD1 as a possible D gene (6 bases). V lost 3 bases to trimming and J lost 0 bases, with 14 bases between them. Per germline, CDR1 SGHTA and CDR2 FQGNSA. The CDR3 has 16 amino acids. CDR3 region: CASSFDLGGTNYGYTF. CDR3 sequence (DNA): TGTGCCAGCAGCTTCGACCTAGGGGGAACTAACTATGGCTACACCTTC.

The chain couples TRBV9 to TRBJ2-1; 14 bases are a match to TRBD2. The junction had 12 bases not matched to a gene; V was cut back by 3 bases and J by 10 bases. Per germline, CDR1 SGDLS and CDR2 YYNGEE. The CDR3 is 17 residues long. The CDR3, as DNA: TGTGCCAGCAGCGGGATATCCGGGACTAGCGGGAGTTGGGAGCAGTTCTTC. It translates to CASSGISGTSGSWEQFF.

The J gene is TRBJ2-2, the V gene TRBV7-3; D is unresolved. Germline CDR1 reads SGHTA; CDR2 reads FQGTGA. The CDR3 contains 13 residues. Trimming stripped 5 bases from V and 7 bases from J, with 11 bases between. CDR3 loop: CASSQAGRGELFF. The DNA of the CDR3 is TGTGCCAGCAGCCAAGCTGGTCGCGGGGAGCTGTTTTTT. Complete variable domain (other parts from reference TRBV7-3 and TRBJ2-2): GAGVSQTPSNKVTEKGKYVELRCDPISGHTALYWYRQSLGQGPEFLIYFQGTGAADDSGLPNDRFFAVRPEGSVSTLKIQRTERGDSAVYLCASSQAGRGELFFGEGSRLTVL.

The chain links TRBV11-3 to TRBJ2-3; unclear D gene. Trimming removed 3 bases at V and 2 bases at J, with 9 bases between. CDR3 length: 14 amino acids. Germline lookup yields CDR1 SGHNT and CDR2 YENEEA. In DNA form, the CDR3 reads TGTGCCAGCAGCTTCGGTGGGTTCACAGATACGCAGTATTTT. This encodes CASSFGGFTDTQYF.

The J gene is TRBJ1-5, the V gene TRBV5-6, with a possible D match to TRBD1 (6 bases). Germline values: CDR1 SGHDT, CDR2 YYEEEE. The CDR3 length is 14 residues. The V gene lost 0 bases and the J gene lost 7 bases, with 11 bases spanning the gap. The CDR3 sequence: CASSLGGGAQPQHF. The DNA for the CDR3 is TGTGCCAGCAGCTTGGGCGGGGGGGCCCAGCCCCAGCATTTT.

J is TRBJ1-5 and V is TRBV28; 10 positions match TRBD1. V dropped 8 bases and J dropped 5; count of bases not matched to a gene: 6. The V gene's germline CDR1 is MDHEN and CDR2 SYDVKM. The CDR3 sequence is 14 residues long. In DNA form, the CDR3 reads TGTGCCAGCGGCCCGGACAGGGGGGATCAGCCCCAGCATTTT. Protein: CASGPDRGDQPQHF.

The chain combines TRBV6-6 with TRBJ2-2; tentatively, D is TRBD2 (6 bases). Germline CDR1 and CDR2: MNHNY and SVGAGI (reference sequence). CDR3 length equals 15 residues. Trimming took off 6 bases at V and 4 bases at J, with 15 bases between the two ends. The CDR3 reads CASRPTSGTTGELFF. Written as DNA, the CDR3 is TGTGCCAGCAGACCGACTAGTGGGACCACCGGGGAGCTGTTTTTT.

This chain uses TRBV4-1 with TRBJ1-1, with D perhaps TRBD1 (5 bases). V lost 4 bases and J 0 bases, leaving 21 bases between the germline ends. The CDR3 has 18 residues. CDR1 MGHRA and CDR2 YSYEKL come from the germline V gene. In DNA, the CDR3 is TGCGCCAGCAGCCGATCCTCGGGGTTTGGGGCCATGAACACTGAAGCTTTCTTT. This codes for CASSRSSGFGAMNTEAFF.

The J gene is TRBJ1-5, the V gene TRBV18; D gene ambiguous. V dropped 2 bases and J dropped 4 bases, with 6 bases sitting between them. Germline V lookup: CDR1 KGHSH, CDR2 LQKENI. There are 13 residues in the CDR3. CDR3 protein: CASSPIDNQPQHF. CDR3 sequence (DNA): TGTGCCAGCTCACCAATCGATAATCAGCCCCAGCATTTT.

The CDR3 is CASSDEFQPQHF. CDR3 bases: TGTGCCAGCTCCGACGAGTTTCAGCCCCAGCATTTT. The chain couples TRBV28 to TRBJ1-5, with D hard to call. Germline assignment: CDR1 MDHEN and CDR2 SYDVKM. Trimming left V 8 bases short and J 6 bases short, with 11 bases between. This CDR3 region has 12 residues.

This clone has a handful of counts. The J gene is TRBJ2-5, the V gene TRBV7-2; a possible D gene is TRBD1 (6 bases). Germline values: CDR1 SGHTA, CDR2 FQGNSA. The length of the CDR3 is 15 residues. V was cut by 4 bases and J by 4 bases, with 16 bases left in between. The CDR3 loop reads CASSYGPDRRETQYF. In DNA, the CDR3 is TGTGCCAGCAGCTACGGCCCGGACAGAAGAGAGACCCAGTACTTC.

This sequence joins TRBV13 and TRBJ2-3; tentatively, D is TRBD1 (6 bases). V lost 1 base and J 1 base, leaving 15 bases between the germline ends. CDR1 is PRHDT, CDR2 FYEKMQ, per germline (reference sequence). The CDR3 length is 17 residues. The CDR3 sequence: CASSLVPQGWGTDTQYF. Written as DNA, the CDR3 is TGTGCCAGCAGCTTAGTACCACAGGGATGGGGCACAGATACGCAGTATTTT.

The CDR3 region is CASSQDRVGNQPQHF. The CDR3, as DNA: TGTGCCAGCAGCCAAGACAGGGTAGGCAATCAGCCCCAGCATTTT. The chain is built from TRBV3-1 (or the pseudogene TRBV3-2) and TRBJ1-5; D might be TRBD1 (5 bases). The CDR3 sequence is 15 residues long. Germline CDR1 reads LGHDT; CDR2 reads YNNKEL (reference sequence). With 0 bases removed from V and 2 bases from J, the gap between germline ends came to 8 bases.

A few counts support this clone. The CDR3 loop reads CASSKQWDSNQPQHF. The CDR3, as DNA: TGTGCCAGCAGCAAACAGTGGGATAGCAATCAGCCCCAGCATTTT. The V and J genes are TRBV21-1 and TRBJ1-5. TRBV21-1 corresponds to a pseudogene. This CDR3 contains 15 residues.

V and J are TRBV11-2 and TRBJ1-2, with D unclear. CDR3 length equals 12 residues. The germline V gene has CDR1 SGHAT and CDR2 FQNNGV. The V end was cut by 2 bases, the J end by 0 bases, with 1 base between. The chain's CDR3 is CASSLTNYGYTF. The DNA of the CDR3 is TGTGCCAGCAGCTTAACTAACTATGGCTACACCTTC.

The CDR3 protein is CSVGTPIKRYGYTF. CDR3 DNA sequence: TGCAGCGTGGGAACCCCGATAAAGCGTTATGGCTACACCTTC. The chain is built from TRBV29-1 and TRBJ1-2; D is ambiguous. CDR1 and CDR2 from the germline V gene are SQVTM and ANQGSEA. CDR3 length: 14 amino acids. V lost 6 bases and J lost 5, with 19 bases in between.

The CDR3 DNA follows: TGCGCCAGCAGCTTGGCACCGATTACAGCTAACTATGGCTACACCTTC. It is translated as CASSLAPITANYGYTF. The J gene is TRBJ1-2, the V gene TRBV5-1; unclear D gene. V dropped 0 bases and J dropped 0 bases, with 12 bases sitting between them. This CDR3 has 16 residues. Germline lookup yields CDR1 SGHRS and CDR2 YFSETQ.

The rearrangement links TRBV18 to TRBJ1-6; no clear D. Germline V gene sequence: CDR1 KGHSH, CDR2 LQKENI. The CDR3 has 15 residues. With 6 bases removed from V and 7 bases from J, the gap between germline ends came to 16 bases. The CDR3 spells CASSLEGDANSPLHF. As DNA, the CDR3 is TGTGCCAGCTCGCTCGAGGGTGACGCGAATTCACCCCTCCACTTT.

The chain uses TRBV7-9 and TRBJ2-4, with no clear D. The CDR3 consists of 14 residues. Germline assignment: CDR1 SEHNR and CDR2 FQNEAQ (reference sequence). Trimming pared 4 bases from V and 0 bases from J, leaving 7 bases between. CDR3 region: CASSYFLAKNIQYF. The CDR3 region has the DNA TGTGCCAGCAGCTATTTCCTAGCCAAAAACATTCAGTACTTC.

This clone has a handful of counts. The chain recombines TRBV3-1 (or the pseudogene TRBV3-2) with TRBJ1-6, with D possibly being TRBD1 (5 bases). This CDR3 contains 13 residues. Germline V lookup: CDR1 LGHDT, CDR2 YNNKEL (reference sequence). V was trimmed by 4 bases and J by 8 bases, leaving 9 bases between them. CDR3 region: CASSRGGDSPLHF. CDR3 nucleotide sequence: TGTGCCAGCAGCCGCGGGGGGGATTCACCCCTCCACTTT.

The genes are TRBV24-1 and TRBJ2-3, with 9 positions matching TRBD2. CDR1 KGHDR and CDR2 SFDVKD come from the germline V gene. CDR3 length: 16 amino acids. V shed 3 bases, J shed 1 base, and the junction held 4 bases outside the gene matches. CDR3 coding DNA: TGTGCCACCAGTGATGTGGCTAGCGGGGGCACAGATACGCAGTATTTT. Residues: CATSDVASGGTDTQYF.

The CDR3 DNA reads as TGTGCCAGCAGCCTACCGGGGACACCCCTCCACTTT. It yields the protein CASSLPGTPLHF. The gene calls are TRBV7-8 and TRBJ1-6; D is undetermined. CDR1 and CDR2 from the germline V gene are SGHVS and FQNEAQ. The CDR3 extends over 12 amino acids. The V end was cut by 5 bases, the J end by 11 bases, with 10 bases between.

J is TRBJ2-7 and V is TRBV15, with 8 bases aligning to TRBD1. CDR1 LNHNV and CDR2 YYDKDF come from the germline V gene (reference sequence). V lost 3 bases to trimming and J lost 6 bases; unmatched junction nucleotides: 10. The CDR3 contains 15 residues. CDR3 in amino acids: CATSRAGTGAFEQYF. The CDR3 DNA sequence: TGTGCCACCAGCAGGGCCGGGACAGGAGCATTCGAGCAGTACTTC.

CDR3 region: CAISDGLVGYGYTF. The CDR3 bases are TGTGCCATCAGTGACGGGTTGGTGGGCTATGGCTACACCTTC. The J gene is TRBJ1-2, the V gene TRBV10-3, with D unclear. Trimming took off 3 bases at V and 4 bases at J, with 12 bases between the two ends. This CDR3 is 14 amino acids long. Germline-derived CDR1 and CDR2 are ENHRY and SYGVKD.

The rearrangement joins TRBV4-1 to TRBJ2-1, with D maybe TRBD2 (6 bases). There are 14 residues in the CDR3. Deletions cut 1 base from V and 9 bases from J, with 13 bases between. The germline V gene has CDR1 MGHRA and CDR2 YSYEKL. Here the CDR3 DNA reads TGCGCCAGCAGCCAAGGGAGGGCGCGGGGTGAGCAGTTCTTC. Amino acid sequence: CASSQGRARGEQFF.

V and J are TRBV6-2 or TRBV6-3 and TRBJ1-1; D is undetermined. The CDR3 spans 14 residues. V was clipped by 5 bases and J by 5 bases, with 15 bases between them. Germline V gives CDR1 MNHEY, CDR2 SVGEGT. The CDR3 sequence: CASSTRLRGTEAFF. The DNA for the CDR3 is TGTGCCAGCAGTACCCGACTCAGAGGGACTGAAGCTTTCTTT.

The V call is TRBV9, the J call TRBJ1-1; 8 nucleotides align to TRBD1. The J segment lost 0 bases and the V segment lost 4 bases, leaving 8 bases of the junction unmatched. CDR1 SGDLS and CDR2 YYNGEE come from the germline V gene. CDR3 size: 16 residues. The CDR3 is CASSPQGQGVNTEAFF. The CDR3 region has the DNA TGTGCCAGCAGCCCTCAAGGACAGGGTGTGAACACTGAAGCTTTCTTT.

The gene calls are TRBV24-1 and TRBJ2-1, with D possibly being TRBD2 (5 bases). The CDR3 sequence is 15 residues long. Germline V lookup: CDR1 KGHDR, CDR2 SFDVKD. Trimming pared 3 bases from V and 6 bases from J, leaving 14 bases between. CDR3 residues: CATSDARGRGNEQFF. The CDR3 DNA reads TGTGCCACCAGTGATGCAAGAGGACGGGGCAATGAGCAGTTCTTC.